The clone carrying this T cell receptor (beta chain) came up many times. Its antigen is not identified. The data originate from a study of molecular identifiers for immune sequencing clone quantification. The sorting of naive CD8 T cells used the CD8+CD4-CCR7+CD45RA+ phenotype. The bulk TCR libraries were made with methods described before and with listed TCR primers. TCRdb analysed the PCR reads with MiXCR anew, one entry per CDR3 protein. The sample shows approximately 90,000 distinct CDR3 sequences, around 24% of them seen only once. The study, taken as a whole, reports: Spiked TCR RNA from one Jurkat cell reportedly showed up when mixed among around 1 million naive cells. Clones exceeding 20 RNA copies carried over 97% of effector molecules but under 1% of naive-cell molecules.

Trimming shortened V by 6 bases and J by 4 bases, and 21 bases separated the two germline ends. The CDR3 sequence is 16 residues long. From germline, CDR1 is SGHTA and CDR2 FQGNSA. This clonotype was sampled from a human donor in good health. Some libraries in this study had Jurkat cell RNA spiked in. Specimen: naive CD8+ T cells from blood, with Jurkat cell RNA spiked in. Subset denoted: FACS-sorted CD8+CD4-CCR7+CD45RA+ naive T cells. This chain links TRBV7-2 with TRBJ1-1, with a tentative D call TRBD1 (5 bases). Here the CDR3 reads CASRSPGGGWSTEAFF. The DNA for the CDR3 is TGTGCCAGCAGGAGCCCGGGTGGGGGTTGGAGCACTGAAGCTTTCTTT.